These T cell receptor beta chains were read from a single sample in a study of T-cell reconstitution after alpha-beta-depleted transplantation in children. TCRdb analysed the PCR reads with MiXCR anew, one entry per CDR3 protein. The data contain about 900,000 distinct CDR3 sequences, 25% to 30% of them singletons. The sample here was PBMCs, mostly from graft donor cells, taken 360 days after TCRalphabeta/CD19-depleted stem cell transplant. These receptors were obtained from a boy under two years old who had a stem cell transplant for SCID, so the T cells may come from the graft donor. Both conserved end residues are part of each CDR3. A D gene is named only where the DNA matches it firmly. Expanded clones are given a class, and other clones once, few, many or no size at all.

NA	TRBV12-3/TRBV12-4	TRBD1	TRBJ2-5	TGTGCCAGCAGTCTCCGGGACAGGGGCGTTGCGACCCAGTACTTC	CASSLRDRGVATQYF
few	TRBV28	NA	TRBJ2-7	TGTGCCAGCTTAAGTCGGGCAGGGGGGTCCTACGAGCAGTACTTC	CASLSRAGGSYEQYF
NA	TRBV5-1	NA	TRBJ2-5	TGCGCCAGCAGCTTGGCACTCTCAGGGCAAGAGACCCAGTACTTC	CASSLALSGQETQYF
NA	TRBV27	NA	TRBJ2-3	TGTGCCAGCAGTATTACTAGCACAGATACGCAGTATTTT	CASSITSTDTQYF
NA	TRBV2	NA	TRBJ2-1	TGTGCCAGCAGTGGGGTTGGCGCAGTCTACAATGAGCAGTTCTTC	CASSGVGAVYNEQFF
NA	TRBV9	NA	TRBJ2-6	TGTGCCAGCAGCGTAGGGCCCCGGCCGGTCTCTGGGGCCAACGTCCTGACTTTC	CASSVGPRPVSGANVLTF
NA	TRBV28	NA	TRBJ1-1	TGTGCCAGCAGGCCTTCAGTAGCAAAAGGGGCTTTCTTT	CASRPSVAKGAFF
few	TRBV10-3	TRBD1	TRBJ2-2	TGTGCCATCAGTGAGATCAGGACAGGGAACACCGGGGAGCTGTTTTTT	CAISEIRTGNTGELFF
few	TRBV4-2	TRBD2	TRBJ2-5	TGTGCCAGCAGCCAAGATGGGAAACTAGCGGGGATGGAGACCCAGTACTTC	CASSQDGKLAGMETQYF
once	TRBV5-5	NA	TRBJ2-7	TGTGCCAGCAGCCCGGACGGGGGTTTGTCCTACGAGCAGTACTTC	CASSPDGGLSYEQYF
NA	TRBV12-3/TRBV12-4	NA	TRBJ2-7	TGTGCCAGCAGTGACCGGGACTCATACTACGAGCAGTACTTC	CASSDRDSYYEQYF
NA	TRBV7-2	TRBD1	TRBJ1-5	TGTGCCAGCAGCTTCGGGGCAGGGGGCACTCAGCCCCAGCATTTT	CASSFGAGGTQPQHF
NA	TRBV10-2	TRBD2	TRBJ2-1	TGCGCCAGCAGGGGAACGCCGGGACTAGCGGGGCCTATGGGTGAGCAGTTCTTC	CASRGTPGLAGPMGEQFF
NA	TRBV20-1	TRBD2	TRBJ2-3	TGCAGTGCTCTAGCGGGGGGAAAAGATACGCAGTATTTT	CSALAGGKDTQYF
few	TRBV6-1	NA	TRBJ2-7	TGTGCCAGCAGAGTCGGGGCAGCCTACGAGCAGTACTTC	CASRVGAAYEQYF
NA	TRBV5-5	NA	TRBJ2-1	TGTGCCAGCAGCTTGGTTGGGCGTTCAAATGAGCAGTTCTTC	CASSLVGRSNEQFF
NA	TRBV20-1	NA	TRBJ1-2	TGCAGTGCTAGGCAGGAAAACTATGGCTACACCTTC	CSARQENYGYTF
few	TRBV20-1	NA	TRBJ1-5	TGCAGTGCGACGTTTTCGGGGGTCAGCAATCAGCCCCAGCATTTT	CSATFSGVSNQPQHF
NA	TRBV20-1	NA	TRBJ1-3	TGCAGTGCTAGTCCAGGGCGCTCTGGAAACACCATATATTTT	CSASPGRSGNTIYF
many	TRBV20-1	TRBD2	TRBJ2-7	TGCAGTGCTAGTAGCGGGGGGGCCTACGAGCAGTACTTC	CSASSGGAYEQYF
NA	TRBV6-2/TRBV6-3	NA	TRBJ2-7	TGTGCCAGCAGGCGGGACTTCAGCTCCAAGATCTACGAGCAGTACTTC	CASRRDFSSKIYEQYF
few	TRBV5-1	NA	TRBJ1-2	TGCGCCAGCAGGCTAACAGCTAACTATGGCTACACCTTC	CASRLTANYGYTF
NA	TRBV20-1	NA	TRBJ2-1	TGCAGTGCGCCGGCGGCGGGGACCTTGGGGAATGAGCAGTTCTTC	CSAPAAGTLGNEQFF
NA	TRBV27	NA	TRBJ2-1	TGTGCCAGCGCAGGGGCTCCCTCCTACAATGAGCAGTTCTTC	CASAGAPSYNEQFF
NA	TRBV10-3	TRBD1	TRBJ2-7	TGTGCCATCAGCCGGGACAGGGTCTACGAGCAGTACTTC	CAISRDRVYEQYF
once	TRBV7-2	TRBD2	TRBJ2-5	TGTGCCAGCAGCCAAAGCGGGGGGGCATCCGGAGAGACCCAGTACTTC	CASSQSGGASGETQYF